A selection of T cell receptor beta chains follows, all from one sample in a study of blood T cell repertoires in COVID-19. TCRdb's table, derived via immunoSEQ multiplex PCR, lists solely in-frame clones and lacks some. In the table there are hundreds of thousands of clones, roughly 85% of which are singletons. Sequenced input: peripheral blood. The receptor set was obtained from a young woman with active or convalescent COVID-19. Both conserved end residues are part of each CDR3. D genes are given only for firm matches. For some rows the clone size is stated as once, few or many, or as a class when expanded; others skip it.

-	TRBV7-8	-	TRBJ2-1	CASTGRSAYNEQFF	TGTGCCAGCACTGGTAGGAGCGCCTACAATGAGCAGTTCTTC
-	TRBV4-1	-	TRBJ1-1	CASSQTETYFGDTEAFF	TGCGCCAGCAGCCAAACAGAAACTTATTTCGGCGACACTGAAGCTTTCTTT
many	TRBV14	TRBD1	TRBJ1-2	CASSGQGVYGYTF	TGTGCCAGCAGCGGACAGGGGGTCTATGGCTACACCTTC
-	TRBV3-1/TRBV3-2	TRBD1	TRBJ1-5	CASSQGTGQGVIPPQHF	TGTGCCAGCAGCCAAGGGACGGGACAGGGTGTTATTCCGCCCCAGCATTTT
-	TRBV12-3/TRBV12-4	-	TRBJ1-6	CASSLRNSPLHF	TGTGCCAGCAGTCTGAGAAATTCACCCCTCCACTTT
-	TRBV10-3	-	TRBJ1-1	CAISETVNTEAFF	TGTGCCATCAGTGAGACAGTGAACACTGAAGCTTTCTTT
-	TRBV18	-	TRBJ1-4	CASSTESTNEKLFF	TGTGCCAGCTCAACAGAGTCAACTAATGAAAAACTGTTTTTT
-	TRBV5-1	TRBD1	TRBJ1-2	CASSVDRAHGGYTF	TGCGCCAGCAGCGTGGACAGGGCTCATGGTGGCTACACCTTC
-	TRBV7-2	-	TRBJ1-6	CASSLYGHSNNSPLHF	TGTGCCAGCAGCTTATACGGCCACAGCAACAATTCACCCCTCCACTTT
-	TRBV5-4	TRBD1	TRBJ2-7	CASSSRTGGSYEQYF	TGTGCCAGCAGCTCGAGAACAGGGGGCTCCTACGAGCAGTACTTC
-	TRBV5-1	TRBD2	TRBJ2-3	CASSLIGTSGVADTQYF	TGCGCCAGCAGCTTAATCGGGACTAGCGGGGTTGCAGATACGCAGTATTTT
-	TRBV10-3	-	TRBJ1-2	CAISEKGIGTPYGYTF	TGTGCCATCAGTGAGAAAGGGATTGGGACACCATATGGCTACACCTTC
-	TRBV11-3	TRBD1	TRBJ2-1	CASSSRDRLYNEQFF	TGTGCCAGCAGCTCCCGGGACAGATTATACAATGAGCAGTTCTTC
-	TRBV3-1/TRBV3-2	TRBD1	TRBJ1-1	CASSLGWTGRPEAFF	TGTGCCAGCAGTCTAGGCTGGACAGGAAGGCCTGAAGCTTTCTTT
-	TRBV5-4	-	TRBJ2-1	CASSLTDRNEQFF	TGTGCCAGCAGCTTGACTGATCGCAATGAGCAGTTCTTC
-	TRBV4-1	-	TRBJ1-4	CASSQGAGLNVELFF	TGCGCCAGCAGCCAAGGGGCAGGACTAAATGTAGAGCTGTTTTTT
few	TRBV11-2	-	TRBJ1-2	CASSPWIEGDGYTF	TGTGCCAGCAGCCCCTGGATAGAGGGGGATGGCTACACCTTC
-	TRBV3-1/TRBV3-2	TRBD2	TRBJ2-7	CASSQGGNSYEQYF	TGTGCCAGCAGCCAGGGGGGGAACTCCTACGAGCAGTACTTC
-	TRBV7-9	TRBD1	TRBJ1-1	CASSLAGGSGGTEAFF	TGTGCCAGCAGCTTAGCCGGCGGATCAGGGGGCACTGAAGCTTTCTTT